This T cell receptor (beta chain) was sequenced during a study of cytomegalovirus exposure and HLA in healthy donors. Overall study context: Genotyping showed around 80% of over 350 donors falling in the Caucasian-associated ancestry cluster.

13 Jbeta primers and 60 Vbeta primers were used for the PCR. The protocol was immunoSEQ multiplex PCR, while the TCRdb copy is restricted to in-frame clones and leaves out a portion. This sample has approximately 130,000 clones, with about 61% found just once. V lost 0 bases, J lost 3 bases, and 15 bases lay in between. The CDR3 runs 16 residues. In germline, CDR1 is SGHTS, CDR2 YDEGEE. Sequencing was performed on PBMCs. This TCR derives from a woman aged 40 to 49 in good health and CMV-seronegative. The chain employs TRBV5-8 and TRBJ2-5; a weak D match, TRBD1 (6 bases). CDR3 DNA sequence: TGTGCCAGCAGCTTGGGGATAGGGGGAAAGGAAGAGACCCAGTACTTC. This sequence encodes CASSLGIGGKEETQYF.